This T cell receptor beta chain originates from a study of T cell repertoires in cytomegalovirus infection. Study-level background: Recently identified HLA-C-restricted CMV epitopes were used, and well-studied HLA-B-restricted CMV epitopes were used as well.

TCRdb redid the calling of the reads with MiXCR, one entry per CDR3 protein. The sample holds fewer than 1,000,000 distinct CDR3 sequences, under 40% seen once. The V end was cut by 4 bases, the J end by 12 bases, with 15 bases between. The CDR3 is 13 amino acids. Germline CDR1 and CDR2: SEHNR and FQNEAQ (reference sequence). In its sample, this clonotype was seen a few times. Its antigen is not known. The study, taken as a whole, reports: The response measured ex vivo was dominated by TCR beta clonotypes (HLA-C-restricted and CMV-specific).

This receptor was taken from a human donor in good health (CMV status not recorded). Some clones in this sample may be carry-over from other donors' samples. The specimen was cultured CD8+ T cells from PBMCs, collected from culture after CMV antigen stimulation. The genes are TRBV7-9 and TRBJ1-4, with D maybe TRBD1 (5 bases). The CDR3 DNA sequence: TGTGCCAGCAGCTCCGTCCGGGGACCGCAACTGTTTTTT. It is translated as CASSSVRGPQLFF.